Listed below are T cell receptor beta chains from one sample, sequenced in a study of CD4 and CD8 cells across lung adenocarcinoma regions. TCRdb processed the PCR reads anew with MiXCR; each CDR3 protein has one entry. The sample contains fewer than 10,000 distinct CDR3 sequences, less than 70% of which appear only once. Sequenced material: CD8+ T cells from the center of a lung tumor. The receptors come from a female donor with lung adenocarcinoma. The CD4 and CD8 labels of this study may be unreliable. Both conserved end residues are part of each CDR3. A D gene is named only where the DNA matches it firmly. Only some rows state a clone size, as once, few, many or a class for expanded clones.

d_gene	abundance	v_gene	j_gene	CDR3nt	CDR3aa
-	-	TRBV6-1	TRBJ2-1	TGTGCCAGCAGTGAAATACCGGGGTCCTACGATACGCAGTTCTTC	CASSEIPGSYDTQFF
-	-	TRBV6-4	TRBJ2-1	TGTGCCAGCAGTGACACGGACTCCCCCTACAATGAGCAGTTCTTC	CASSDTDSPYNEQFF
-	-	TRBV6-1	TRBJ2-4	TGTGCCAGCAACGGGGGCCGAGCCCAAAAGACCCAGTACTTT	CASNGGRAQKTQYF
TRBD1	-	TRBV6-1	TRBJ2-3	TGTGCCAGCAGTGAACGGATGGGGACAGGGTGGACAGACACTCAGTACTTT	CASSERMGTGWTDTQYF
TRBD2	-	TRBV6-1	TRBJ2-4	TGTGCCTGCGGGGACTGGGTAGCGGGAGGGATAGAGACTCAGTACTTC	CACGDWVAGGIETQYF
TRBD1	-	TRBV15	TRBJ1-1	TGTGCCACCAGCAGGGGACAGGGGATGAACACTGAAGCTTTCTTT	CATSRGQGMNTEAFF
-	-	TRBV6-5	TRBJ2-1	TGTGCCAGCAGTTACTTCCGGGCCTGCCAAGCGACGCAGTTCTTC	CASSYFRACQATQFF
TRBD2	-	TRBV12-3/TRBV12-4	TRBJ2-4	TGTGCGAGCAGTGGGGGGGGTGAGGGAGAGACCCAGTATTTC	CASSGGGEGETQYF
-	-	TRBV6-4	TRBJ2-2	TGTGCCAGCAGTGACCCGACAGCCACCGGGAAGCTGTATTTT	CASSDPTATGKLYF
-	-	TRBV7-3	TRBJ2-1	TGTGCCAGCAGCTTAGGGGGCGGGGAGCAGTTCTTC	CASSLGGGEQFF
-	many	TRBV6-1	TRBJ1-3	TGTGCCAGCAGCCCCACGCGGTCTGGAAACACCATATATTTT	CASSPTRSGNTIYF
-	-	TRBV7-9	TRBJ2-3	TGTGCCAGCAGCCCCTCCAACACAGATACGCAGTATTTT	CASSPSNTDTQYF
-	many	TRBV28	TRBJ1-2	TGTGCCAGCAGTTTATCCTCATGGGGGAACTATGGCTACACCTTC	CASSLSSWGNYGYTF
-	few	TRBV27	TRBJ2-2	TGTGCCAGCAGTTTACAGGGAATAAACACCGGGGAGCTGTTTTTT	CASSLQGINTGELFF
TRBD2	medium-sized	TRBV6-4	TRBJ2-2	TGTGCCAGCAGAAGAGCTAGCGGGGGGGCGAACACCGGGGAGCTGTTTTTT	CASRRASGGANTGELFF
-	-	TRBV20-1	TRBJ2-1	TGCAGTGCTAGAGATGAACAGAACAATGAGCAGTTCTTC	CSARDEQNNEQFF
-	-	TRBV19	TRBJ1-6	TGTGCCAGTACCGGGGGCCCAGATACCCAGTACTTT	CASTGGPDTQYF
-	many	TRBV7-2	TRBJ2-7	TGTGCCAGCAGCTTAGACAGGAACTCCTACGAGCAGTACTTC	CASSLDRNSYEQYF
TRBD1	-	TRBV5-6	TRBJ1-2	TGTGCCAGCAGCTTGGCCGGGACAGGGCGAGGCTACACCTTC	CASSLAGTGRGYTF
-	few	TRBV6-5	TRBJ2-2	TGTGCCAGCAGTTTACTGATGAACACCGGGGAGCTGTTTTTT	CASSLLMNTGELFF
TRBD2	-	TRBV27	TRBJ2-4	TGTGCCAGTAGTCATGCGGTGGCGGGGGGCCTAACCAAAGACATCCAGTACTTC	CASSHAVAGGLTKDIQYF
-	many	TRBV11-1	TRBJ2-5	TGTGCCAGCAGCTCCCGGTTGGGCGAAGGAGCCCAGTACTTC	CASSSRLGEGAQYF
-	-	TRBV7-9	TRBJ2-4	TGTGCGAGCAGTCGTTCGGGGGTGAGCGTCAAAAATATGCAGTACTTT	CASSRSGVSVKNMQYF
-	-	TRBV6-1	TRBJ2-1	TGTGCCAGCATCGGGGGACGAGCCCAAGAGACTCAGTTCTTC	CASIGGRAQETQFF
-	few	TRBV11-1	TRBJ2-5	TGTGCCGGGGGGTTAGGGGGCCGAGACCAAGATACCCAGTACTTT	CAGGLGGRDQDTQYF
-	-	TRBV7-9	TRBJ2-4	TGCGCCAGCGGGCTGAGAGCCAAAGATACGCAGTATTTC	CASGLRAKDTQYF
-	-	TRBV12-3/TRBV12-4	TRBJ2-1	TGTGCCCGGGGCCTCAGGGGGGTGGGCACAGATGCGCAGTTCTTC	CARGLRGVGTDAQFF
-	few	TRBV6-1	TRBJ2-5	TGTGCCAGCAGTATGTCTGTGACCCAGTACTTC	CASSMSVTQYF
-	once	TRBV12-5	TRBJ2-6	TGTGCTGGTGGCCCGACGGGGAGGACAGATAAGCAGTTTTTC	CAGGPTGRTDKQFF
-	many	TRBV10-1	TRBJ2-3	TGCGCCAGCAGCCAACTTCAGGGCCCCGCAGATACGCAGTATTTT	CASSQLQGPADTQYF
-	-	TRBV12-3/TRBV12-4	TRBJ2-5	TGTGCCAGCAGTCTGGGGAGCCAGGAGACCCAGTACTTC	CASSLGSQETQYF
TRBD2	-	TRBV6-1	TRBJ2-2	TGTGCCAGCAGGTCAGGGACTACACAGAGCTACAAGGAGCTGTTTTTT	CASRSGTTQSYKELFF
-	-	TRBV10-1	TRBJ2-4	TGCGCCAGCAACGACCATGAAGTTAAAAACATTCAGTACTTC	CASNDHEVKNIQYF
-	-	TRBV6-1	TRBJ1-2	TGTGCCAGCAGACGAACAACAGGGACCTATGGCTACACCTTC	CASRRTTGTYGYTF
TRBD2	medium-sized	TRBV7-9	TRBJ2-7	TGTGCCAGCAGCCCCTCGGCAGGGCGGGAGGGCGACAATGAGCAGTACTTC	CASSPSAGREGDNEQYF
TRBD2	-	TRBV27	TRBJ2-4	TGTGCCAGCAGTCAGGCGGGGGCGGGGGGCCGAACCCAAAAGATTCAGTACTTC	CASSQAGAGGRTQKIQYF
-	-	TRBV6-5	TRBJ2-7	TGTGCCAGCAGGTACGGGGGCCGTGGGGAAGATACGCAGTACTTC	CASRYGGRGEDTQYF
TRBD2	-	TRBV11-2	TRBJ2-7	TGTGGCAGCAGCTCGGGGGGGGGGCCCGTAGATATGCAGTACTTC	CGSSSGGGPVDMQYF
-	-	TRBV6-1	TRBJ2-4	TGTGCCAGCAAGCTATCCGACAGAGTCAAAGATACGCAGTACTTC	CASKLSDRVKDTQYF
-	medium-sized	TRBV27	TRBJ2-7	TGTGCCAGCAGTTTAGACCCGGGAGCCTACGAGCAGTACTTC	CASSLDPGAYEQYF
-	-	TRBV11-1	TRBJ2-5	TGTGGCGGGGGCTTCGGGGGCCGAGACCCAGAGACCCAGTATTTC	CGGGFGGRDPETQYF
-	-	TRBV12-3/TRBV12-4	TRBJ2-1	TGTGCCAGCAGCCCGACTACCAATTCCTACAATGAGCAGTTCTTC	CASSPTTNSYNEQFF
TRBD2	-	TRBV7-2	TRBJ2-4	TGTGCCGGCCGAGCGGGGGACATCCAGTACTTC	CAGRAGDIQYF
-	-	TRBV12-3/TRBV12-4	TRBJ2-4	TGTGCCAGCGGCTTTCAGGTGAGAGCCAAAAACACGCAGTATTTC	CASGFQVRAKNTQYF
-	few	TRBV5-1	TRBJ2-7	TGCGCCAGCAGCTCCCGGGACTCAACCTACAATGAGCAGTACTTC	CASSSRDSTYNEQYF
-	few	TRBV5-8	TRBJ2-7	TGTGCCAGCAGCTTGAAGGGGGTCTCCTACGAGCAGTACTTC	CASSLKGVSYEQYF
-	large	TRBV7-2	TRBJ2-1	TGTGCCAGCAGCTTAGCGTTCGGAAGGACCAATGAGCAGTTCTTC	CASSLAFGRTNEQFF
TRBD1	-	TRBV5-5	TRBJ2-3	TGTGCCAGCAGCCAGCGGGCAGGGACAGGGAAGGGAGCAGATACGCAGTATTTT	CASSQRAGTGKGADTQYF
-	few	TRBV10-1	TRBJ2-3	TGCGCCAGCGGGCAGACTTCTAGCACAGATACGCAGTATTTT	CASGQTSSTDTQYF
-	-	TRBV7-3	TRBJ2-3	TGTGCCAGCAGCTGCCGCGTTTCGGGGCTGGGAGCCAAAAACACGCAGTATTTT	CASSCRVSGLGAKNTQYF
TRBD2	-	TRBV5-1	TRBJ2-7	TGCGCCAGCAGCTTGTCCCCGGGACTAGCCTACGAGCAGTACTTC	CASSLSPGLAYEQYF
-	-	TRBV7-3	TRBJ2-3	TGTGCCGGGAGCGGAAGCAGGGGCCAAGATACCCAGTATTTC	CAGSGSRGQDTQYF
TRBD1	large	TRBV11-3	TRBJ2-1	TGTGCCAGCAGCTCCTACGACAGGGGCTCCGATGAGCAGTTCTTC	CASSSYDRGSDEQFF
TRBD1	-	TRBV7-8	TRBJ2-1	TGTGCCAGCAGCCAATCCAAGGACAGGGGGCTTAATGAGCAGTTCTTC	CASSQSKDRGLNEQFF
-	medium-sized	TRBV6-1	TRBJ1-6	TGTGCCAGCAGTGAAGACGGGGACATGGCACCCCTCCACTTT	CASSEDGDMAPLHF